The sequence of this T cell receptor (beta chain) was determined in a study of breast tumors, draining lymph nodes, adjacent tissues. A single record per CDR3 protein comes from TCRdb applying MiXCR to the multiplex PCR reads. The repertoire holds roughly 220,000 distinct CDR3 sequences, less than 45% seen once, with over 3.5% in the top ten. Axillary draining lymph nodes of breast cancer patients supplied the node samples. This clonotype was observed a handful of times. The antigen is not known. The CDR3 has 18 amino acids. The germline gives CDR1 DFQATT, CDR2 SNEGSKA (reference sequence). The ends were cut back, 0 bases at V and 5 bases at J, with 25 bases in the middle. General study findings and limits: Most tumor T cells seemingly derive from lymph node, then expand in tumor. Luminal-like breast cancer showed significantly higher tumor–nontumor repertoire similarity than basal-like. Tumor repertoires ranked between lymph nodes and nontumor tissue in diversity, with V and J gene preferences.

This receptor was obtained from a female donor with breast cancer. Some clones in this sample may be carry-over from other donors' samples. The chain combines TRBV20-1 with TRBJ2-5; D is possibly TRBD1 (6 bases). Sequencing used axillary lymph node tissue. In nucleotides, the CDR3 is TGCAGTGCTAGAGATTTGCAGGGGTGGGCTGCGTTATCGGAGACCCAGTACTTC. It translates to CSARDLQGWAALSETQYF.